The clone carrying this T cell receptor (beta chain) was counted between two and nine times. This sample is drawn from a study of shared clonotypes between healthy human individuals. Assay: immunoSEQ multiplex PCR; the TCRdb copy retains only in-frame clones and omits some. The data show nearly 750,000 clones, over 55% seen once. The CDR3 loop spans 15 amino acids. Trimming removed 4 bases from V and 1 base from J, with 11 bases in between. Germline CDR1 and CDR2: MDHEN and SYDVKM. Donation came from healthy HIV-negative adults that had no recent acute infections or vaccinations. The V gene is TRBV28, the J gene TRBJ1-3, with D perhaps TRBD1 (5 bases). The sequenced sample was memory CD4+ T cells sorted from blood. Documented subset: CD45RA-negative fraction. This TCR derives from a woman aged 25 to 39 in good health. The CDR3 nucleotides are TGTGCCAGCAGTTCTCAGACAGCTTCTGGAAACACCATATATTTT. Amino acids: CASSSQTASGNTIYF.